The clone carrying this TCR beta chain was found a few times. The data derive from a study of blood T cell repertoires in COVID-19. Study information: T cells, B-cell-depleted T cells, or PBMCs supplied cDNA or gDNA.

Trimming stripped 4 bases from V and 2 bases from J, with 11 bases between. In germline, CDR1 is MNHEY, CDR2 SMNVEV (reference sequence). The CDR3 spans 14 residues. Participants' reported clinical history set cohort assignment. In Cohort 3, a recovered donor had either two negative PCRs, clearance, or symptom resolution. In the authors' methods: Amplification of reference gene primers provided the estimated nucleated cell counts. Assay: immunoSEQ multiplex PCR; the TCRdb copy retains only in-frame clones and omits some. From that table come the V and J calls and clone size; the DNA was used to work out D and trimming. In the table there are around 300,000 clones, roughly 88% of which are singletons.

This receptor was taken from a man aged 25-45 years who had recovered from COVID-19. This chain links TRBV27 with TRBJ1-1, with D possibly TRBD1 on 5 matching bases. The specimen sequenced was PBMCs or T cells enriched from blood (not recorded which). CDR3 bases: TGTGCCAGCAGTTGGACCGGGGGTAACACTGAAGCTTTCTTT. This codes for CASSWTGGNTEAFF.